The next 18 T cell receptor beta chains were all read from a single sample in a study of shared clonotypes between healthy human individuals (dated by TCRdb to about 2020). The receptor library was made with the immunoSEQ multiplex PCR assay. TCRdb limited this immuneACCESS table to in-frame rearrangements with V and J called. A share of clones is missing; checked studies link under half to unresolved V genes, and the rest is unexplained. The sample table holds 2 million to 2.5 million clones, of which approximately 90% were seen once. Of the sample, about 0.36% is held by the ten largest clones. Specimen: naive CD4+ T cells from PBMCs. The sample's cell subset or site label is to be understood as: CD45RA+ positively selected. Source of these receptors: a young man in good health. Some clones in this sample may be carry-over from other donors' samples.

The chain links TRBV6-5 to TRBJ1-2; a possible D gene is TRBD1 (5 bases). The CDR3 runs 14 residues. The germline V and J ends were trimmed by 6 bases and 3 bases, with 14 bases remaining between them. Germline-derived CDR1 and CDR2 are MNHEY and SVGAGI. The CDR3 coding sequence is TGTGCCAGCAGAAAAGCGGGGCTCGACTATGGCTACACCTTC. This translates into CASRKAGLDYGYTF.

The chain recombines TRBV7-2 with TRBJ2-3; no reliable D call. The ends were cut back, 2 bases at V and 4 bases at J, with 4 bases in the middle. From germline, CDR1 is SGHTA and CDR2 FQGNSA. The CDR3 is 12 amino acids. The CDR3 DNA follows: TGTGCCAGCAGCTTATATCCAGATACGCAGTATTTT. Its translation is CASSLYPDTQYF.

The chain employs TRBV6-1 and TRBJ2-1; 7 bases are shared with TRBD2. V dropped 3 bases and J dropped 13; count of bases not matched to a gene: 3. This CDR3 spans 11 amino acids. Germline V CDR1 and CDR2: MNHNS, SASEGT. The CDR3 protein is CASSERGGQFF. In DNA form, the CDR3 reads TGTGCCAGCAGTGAGCGCGGGGGACAGTTCTTC.

CDR3 protein: CASSPSGRYRPPFF. CDR3 nucleotides: TGTGCCAGTAGTCCGAGCGGGAGGTATCGTCCCCCGTTCTTC. This chain links TRBV19 with TRBJ2-1, with 9 nucleotides matching TRBD2. The CDR3 extends over 14 amino acids. The germline gives CDR1 LNHDA, CDR2 SQIVND (reference sequence). V shed 5 bases, J shed 15 bases, and the junction held 14 bases outside the gene matches.

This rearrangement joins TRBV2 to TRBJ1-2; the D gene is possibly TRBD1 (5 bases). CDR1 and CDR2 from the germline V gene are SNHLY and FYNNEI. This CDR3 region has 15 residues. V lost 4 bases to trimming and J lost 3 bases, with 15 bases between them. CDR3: CASSVRAGSDYGYTF. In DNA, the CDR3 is TGTGCCAGCAGTGTAAGGGCAGGGTCGGACTATGGCTACACCTTC.

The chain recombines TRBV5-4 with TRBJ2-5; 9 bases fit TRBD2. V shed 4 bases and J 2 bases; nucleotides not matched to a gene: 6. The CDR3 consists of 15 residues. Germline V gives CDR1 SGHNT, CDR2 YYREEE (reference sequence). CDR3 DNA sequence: TGTGCCAGCAGCCCCCTAGCGGGATCACAAGAGACCCAGTACTTC. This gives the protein CASSPLAGSQETQYF.

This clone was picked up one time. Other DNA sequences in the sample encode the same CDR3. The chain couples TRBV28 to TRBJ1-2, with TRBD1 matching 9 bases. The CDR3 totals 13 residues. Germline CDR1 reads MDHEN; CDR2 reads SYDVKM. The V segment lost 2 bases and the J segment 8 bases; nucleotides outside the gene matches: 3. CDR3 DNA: TGTGCCAGCAGTTTAGACAGGGGGGGAGGCTACACCTTC. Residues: CASSLDRGGGYTF.

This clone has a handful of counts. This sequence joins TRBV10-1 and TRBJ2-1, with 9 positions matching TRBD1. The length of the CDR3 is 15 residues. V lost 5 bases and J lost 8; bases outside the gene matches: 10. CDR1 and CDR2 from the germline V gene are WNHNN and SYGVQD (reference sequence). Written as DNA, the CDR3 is TGCGCCAGCAGTCCGGGACAGGGTGGGTTCGATGAGCAGTTCTTC. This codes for CASSPGQGGFDEQFF.

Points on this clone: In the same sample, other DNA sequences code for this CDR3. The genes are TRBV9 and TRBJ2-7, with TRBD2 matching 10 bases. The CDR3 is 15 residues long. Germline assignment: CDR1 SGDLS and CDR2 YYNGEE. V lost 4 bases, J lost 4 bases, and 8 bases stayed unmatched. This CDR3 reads CASSPRGAGGYEQYF. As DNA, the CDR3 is TGTGCCAGCAGCCCGCGAGGAGCGGGAGGGTACGAGCAGTACTTC.

In DNA form, the CDR3 reads TGTGCCAGTAGTATAAACAGGGGGACGCATACGCAGTATTTT. This codes for CASSINRGTHTQYF. The V call is TRBV19, the J call TRBJ2-3; 8 nucleotides agree with TRBD1. The CDR3 runs 14 residues. Germline V gene data show CDR1 as LNHDA and CDR2 as SQIVND (reference sequence). The V gene end was trimmed by 2 bases and the J gene end by 7 bases; junction bases not matched to a gene: 5.

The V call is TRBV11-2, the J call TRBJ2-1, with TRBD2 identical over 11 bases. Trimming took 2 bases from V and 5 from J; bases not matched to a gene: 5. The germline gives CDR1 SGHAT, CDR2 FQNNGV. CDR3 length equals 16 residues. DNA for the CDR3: TGTGCCAGCAGCTTAAGGGCACTAGCGGGAGACAATGAGCAGTTCTTC. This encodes CASSLRALAGDNEQFF.

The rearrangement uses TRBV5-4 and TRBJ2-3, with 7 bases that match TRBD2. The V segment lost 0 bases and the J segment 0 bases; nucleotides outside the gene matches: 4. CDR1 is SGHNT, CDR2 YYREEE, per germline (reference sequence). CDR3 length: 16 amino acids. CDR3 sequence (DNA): TGTGCCAGCAGCTTGGGACTAGCACAGAGCACAGATACGCAGTATTTT. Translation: CASSLGLAQSTDTQYF.

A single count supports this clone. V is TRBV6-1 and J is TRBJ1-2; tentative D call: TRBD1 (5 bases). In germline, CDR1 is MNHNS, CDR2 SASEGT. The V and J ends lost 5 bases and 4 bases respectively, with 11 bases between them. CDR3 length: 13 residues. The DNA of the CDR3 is TGTGCCAGCAGTCCCCGCGGGACCTATGGCTACACCTTC. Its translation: CASSPRGTYGYTF.

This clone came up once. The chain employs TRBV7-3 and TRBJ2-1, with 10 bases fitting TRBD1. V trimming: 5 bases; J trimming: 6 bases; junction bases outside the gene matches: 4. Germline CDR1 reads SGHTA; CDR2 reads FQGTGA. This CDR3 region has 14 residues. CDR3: CASSLGTGVNEQFF. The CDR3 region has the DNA TGTGCCAGCAGCCTCGGGACAGGGGTCAATGAGCAGTTCTTC.

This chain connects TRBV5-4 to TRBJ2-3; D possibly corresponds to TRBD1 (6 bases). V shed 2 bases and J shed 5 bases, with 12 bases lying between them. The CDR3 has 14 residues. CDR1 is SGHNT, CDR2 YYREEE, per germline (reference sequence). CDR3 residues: CASSFRGRGDTQYF. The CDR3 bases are TGTGCCAGCAGCTTCAGGGGCCGGGGAGATACGCAGTATTTT.

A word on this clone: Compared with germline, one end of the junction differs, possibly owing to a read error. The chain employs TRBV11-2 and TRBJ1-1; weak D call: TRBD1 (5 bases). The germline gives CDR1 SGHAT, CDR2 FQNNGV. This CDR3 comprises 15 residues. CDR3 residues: CASSLGQGLNPEAFF. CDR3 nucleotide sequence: TGTGCCAGCAGCTTAGGGCAGGGTTTGAACCCTGAAGCTTTCTTT. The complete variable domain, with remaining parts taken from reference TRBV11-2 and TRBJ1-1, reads EAGVAQSPRYKIIEKRQSVAFWCNPISGHATLYWYQQILGQGPKLLIQFQNNGVVDDSQLPKDRFSAERLKGVDSTLKIQPAKLEDSAVYLCASSLGQGLNPEAFFGQGTRLTVV.

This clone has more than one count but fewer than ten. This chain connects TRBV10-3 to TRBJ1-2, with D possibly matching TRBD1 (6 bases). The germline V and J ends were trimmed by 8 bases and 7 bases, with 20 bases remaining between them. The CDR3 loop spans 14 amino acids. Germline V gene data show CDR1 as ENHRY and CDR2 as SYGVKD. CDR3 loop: CAIRPGGWFVGYTF. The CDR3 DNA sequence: TGTGCCATCCGGCCCGGGGGCTGGTTTGTTGGCTACACCTTC.

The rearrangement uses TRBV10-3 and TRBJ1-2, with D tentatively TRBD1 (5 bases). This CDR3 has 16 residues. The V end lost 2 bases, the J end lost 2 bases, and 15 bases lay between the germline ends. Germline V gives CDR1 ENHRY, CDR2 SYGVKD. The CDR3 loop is CAISEAGRVINYGYTF. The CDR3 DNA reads TGTGCCATCAGTGAGGCGGGACGGGTGATCAACTATGGCTACACCTTC.